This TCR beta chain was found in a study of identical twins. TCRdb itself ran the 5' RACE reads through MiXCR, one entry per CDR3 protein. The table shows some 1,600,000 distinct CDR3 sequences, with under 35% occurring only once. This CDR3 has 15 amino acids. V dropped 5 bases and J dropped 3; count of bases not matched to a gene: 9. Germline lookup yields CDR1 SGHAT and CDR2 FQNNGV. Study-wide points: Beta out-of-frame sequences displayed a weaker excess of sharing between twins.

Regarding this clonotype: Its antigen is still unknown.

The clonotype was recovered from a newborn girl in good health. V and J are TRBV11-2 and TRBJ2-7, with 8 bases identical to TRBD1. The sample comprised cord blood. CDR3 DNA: TGTGCCAGCAGCGGACTCCGAGGACAGGGCTACGAGCAGTACTTC. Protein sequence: CASSGLRGQGYEQYF.